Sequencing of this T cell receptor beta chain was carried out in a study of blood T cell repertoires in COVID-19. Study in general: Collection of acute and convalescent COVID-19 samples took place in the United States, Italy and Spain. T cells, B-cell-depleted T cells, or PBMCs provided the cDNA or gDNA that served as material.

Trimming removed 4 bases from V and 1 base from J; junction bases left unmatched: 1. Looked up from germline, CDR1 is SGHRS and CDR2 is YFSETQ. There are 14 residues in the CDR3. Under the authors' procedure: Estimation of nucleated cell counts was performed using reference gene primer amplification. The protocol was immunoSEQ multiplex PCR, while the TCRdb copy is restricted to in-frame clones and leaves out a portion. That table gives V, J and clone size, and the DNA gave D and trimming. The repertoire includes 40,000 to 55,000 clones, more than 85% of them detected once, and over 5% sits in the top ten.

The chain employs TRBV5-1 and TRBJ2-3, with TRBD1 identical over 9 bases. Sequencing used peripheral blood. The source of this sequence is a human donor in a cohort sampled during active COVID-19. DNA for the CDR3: TGCGCCAGCAGCCGACAGGGGGGCACAGATACGCAGTATTTT. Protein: CASSRQGGTDTQYF.